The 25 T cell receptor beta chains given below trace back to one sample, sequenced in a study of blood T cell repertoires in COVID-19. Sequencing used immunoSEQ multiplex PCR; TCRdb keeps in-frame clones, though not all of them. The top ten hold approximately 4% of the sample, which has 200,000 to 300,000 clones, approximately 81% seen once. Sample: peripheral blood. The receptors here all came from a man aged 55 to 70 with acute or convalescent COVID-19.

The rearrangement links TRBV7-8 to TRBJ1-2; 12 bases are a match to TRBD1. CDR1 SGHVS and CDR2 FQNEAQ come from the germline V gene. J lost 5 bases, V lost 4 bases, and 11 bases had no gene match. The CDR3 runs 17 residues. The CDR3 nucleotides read TGTGCCAGCAGCTCAGGGACAGGGGGCGGCGGGGGGTATGGCTACACCTTC. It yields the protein CASSSGTGGGGGYGYTF.

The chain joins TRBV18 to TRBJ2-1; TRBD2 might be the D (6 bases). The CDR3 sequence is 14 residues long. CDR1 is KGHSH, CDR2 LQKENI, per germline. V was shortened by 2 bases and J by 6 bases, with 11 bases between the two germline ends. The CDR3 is CASSPWRDRNEQFF. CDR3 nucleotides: TGTGCCAGCTCACCATGGAGGGATCGCAATGAGCAGTTCTTC.

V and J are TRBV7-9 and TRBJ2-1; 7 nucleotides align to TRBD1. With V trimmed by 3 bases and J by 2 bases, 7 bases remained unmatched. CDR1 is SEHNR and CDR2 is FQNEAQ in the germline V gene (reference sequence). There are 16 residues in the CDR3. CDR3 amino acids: CASSFPRQGAYNEQFF. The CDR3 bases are TGTGCCAGCAGCTTCCCCCGACAGGGAGCCTACAATGAGCAGTTCTTC.

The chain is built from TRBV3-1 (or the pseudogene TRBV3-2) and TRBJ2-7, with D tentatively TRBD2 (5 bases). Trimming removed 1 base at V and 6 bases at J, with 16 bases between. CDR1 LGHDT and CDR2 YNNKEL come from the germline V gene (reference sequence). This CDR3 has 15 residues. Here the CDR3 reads CASSQAMGRGAEQYF. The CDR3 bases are TGTGCCAGCAGCCAAGCAATGGGGAGAGGTGCCGAGCAGTACTTC.

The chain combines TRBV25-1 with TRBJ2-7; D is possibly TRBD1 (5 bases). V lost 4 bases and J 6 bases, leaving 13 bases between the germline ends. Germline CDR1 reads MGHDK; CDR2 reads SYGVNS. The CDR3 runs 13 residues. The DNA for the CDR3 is TGTGCCAGCAGTGTCGGCCAGGGCAGCGAGCAGTACTTC. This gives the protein CASSVGQGSEQYF.

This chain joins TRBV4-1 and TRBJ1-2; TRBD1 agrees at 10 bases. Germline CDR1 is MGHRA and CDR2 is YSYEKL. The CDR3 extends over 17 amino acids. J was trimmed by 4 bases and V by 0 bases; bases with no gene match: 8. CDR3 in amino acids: CASSQDTTTGGPYGYTF. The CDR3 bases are TGCGCCAGCAGCCAAGATACCACGACAGGGGGCCCCTATGGCTACACCTTC.

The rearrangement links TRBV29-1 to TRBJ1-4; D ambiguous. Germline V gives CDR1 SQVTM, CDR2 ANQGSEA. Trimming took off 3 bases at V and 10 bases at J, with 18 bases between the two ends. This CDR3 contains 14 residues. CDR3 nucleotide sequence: TGCAGCGTTGAGGAGCCATCGAGCCCACGAAAACTGTTTTTT. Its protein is CSVEEPSSPRKLFF.

The CDR3 DNA is TGTGCCAGCAGGGGAGACACAGATACGCAGTATTTT. Translated, it gives CASRGDTDTQYF. This sequence joins TRBV2 and TRBJ2-3; D might be TRBD2 (5 bases). V dropped 6 bases and J dropped 2 bases, with 6 bases sitting between them. The CDR3 sequence is 12 residues long. Germline V gene lookup returns CDR1 SNHLY and CDR2 FYNNEI.

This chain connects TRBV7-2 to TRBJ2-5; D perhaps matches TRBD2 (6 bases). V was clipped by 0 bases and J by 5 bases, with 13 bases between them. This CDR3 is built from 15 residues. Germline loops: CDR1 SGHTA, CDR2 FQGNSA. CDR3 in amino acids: CASSLALRDGETQYF. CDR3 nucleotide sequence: TGTGCCAGCAGCTTAGCGCTGCGGGACGGGGAGACCCAGTACTTC.

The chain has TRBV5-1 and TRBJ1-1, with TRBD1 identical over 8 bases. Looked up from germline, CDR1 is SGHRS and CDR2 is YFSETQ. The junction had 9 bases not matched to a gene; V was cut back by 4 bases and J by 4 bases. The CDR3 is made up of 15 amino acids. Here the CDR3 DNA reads TGCGCCAGCAGCGCGCTTGTACAGGGGGGCACTGAAGCTTTCTTT. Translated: CASSALVQGGTEAFF.

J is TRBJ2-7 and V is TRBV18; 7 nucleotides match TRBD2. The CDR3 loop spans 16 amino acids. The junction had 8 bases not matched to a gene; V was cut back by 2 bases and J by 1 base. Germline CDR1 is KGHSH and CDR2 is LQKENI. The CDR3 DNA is TGTGCCAGCTCACCAAGAGCTAGCGGCCCTTCCTACGAGCAGTACTTC. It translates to CASSPRASGPSYEQYF.

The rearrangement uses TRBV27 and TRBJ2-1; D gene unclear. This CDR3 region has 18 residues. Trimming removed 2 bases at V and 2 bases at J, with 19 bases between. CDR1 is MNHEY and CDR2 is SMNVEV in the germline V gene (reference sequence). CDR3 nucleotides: TGTGCCAGCAGTTTACCCGGAGTAGCATCAAGAGCCTACAATGAGCAGTTCTTC. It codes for CASSLPGVASRAYNEQFF.

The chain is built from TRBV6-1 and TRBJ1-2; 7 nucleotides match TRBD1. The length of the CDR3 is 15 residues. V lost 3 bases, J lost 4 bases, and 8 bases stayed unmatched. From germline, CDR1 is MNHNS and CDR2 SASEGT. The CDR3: CASSEMGQLGYGYTF. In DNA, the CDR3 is TGTGCCAGCAGTGAGATGGGACAGTTGGGCTATGGCTACACCTTC.

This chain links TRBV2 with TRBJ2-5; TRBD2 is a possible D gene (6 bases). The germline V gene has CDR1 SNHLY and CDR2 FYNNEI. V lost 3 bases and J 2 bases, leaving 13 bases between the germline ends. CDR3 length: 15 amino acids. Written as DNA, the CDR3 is TGTGCCAGCAGTGACTCGAAGGGAGGTCAAGAGACCCAGTACTTC. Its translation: CASSDSKGGQETQYF.

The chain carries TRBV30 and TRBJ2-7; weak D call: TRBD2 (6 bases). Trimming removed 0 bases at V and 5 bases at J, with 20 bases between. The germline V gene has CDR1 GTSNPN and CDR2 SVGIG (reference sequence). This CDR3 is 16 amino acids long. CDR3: CAWSVPSGREVHEQYF. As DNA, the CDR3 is TGTGCCTGGAGTGTACCGTCAGGCAGGGAGGTCCACGAGCAGTACTTC. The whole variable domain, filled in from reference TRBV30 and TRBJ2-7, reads SQTIHQWPATLVQPVGSPLSLECTVEGTSNPNLYWYRQAAGRGLQLLFYSVGIGQISSEVPQNLSASRPQDRQFILSSKKLLLSDSGFYLCAWSVPSGREVHEQYFGPGTRLTVT.

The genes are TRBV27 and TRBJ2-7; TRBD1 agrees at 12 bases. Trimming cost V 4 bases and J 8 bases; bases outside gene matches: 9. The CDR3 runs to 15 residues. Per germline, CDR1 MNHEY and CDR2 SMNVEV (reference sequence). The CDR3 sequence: CASSSNRDRGLKQYF. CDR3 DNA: TGTGCCAGCAGTTCCAACCGGGACAGGGGGCTCAAGCAGTACTTC.

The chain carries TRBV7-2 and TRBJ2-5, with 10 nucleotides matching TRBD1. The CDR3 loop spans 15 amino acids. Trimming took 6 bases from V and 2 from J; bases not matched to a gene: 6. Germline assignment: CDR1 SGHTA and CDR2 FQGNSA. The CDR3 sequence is CASRRQGAVQETQYF. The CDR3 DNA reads TGTGCCAGCAGGCGACAGGGGGCGGTACAAGAGACCCAGTACTTC.

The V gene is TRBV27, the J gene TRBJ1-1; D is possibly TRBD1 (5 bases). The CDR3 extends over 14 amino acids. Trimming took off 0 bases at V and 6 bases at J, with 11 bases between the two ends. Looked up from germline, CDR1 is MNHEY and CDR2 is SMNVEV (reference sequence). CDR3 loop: CASSLSAGVPEAFF. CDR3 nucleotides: TGTGCCAGCAGTTTATCTGCGGGGGTCCCTGAAGCTTTCTTT.

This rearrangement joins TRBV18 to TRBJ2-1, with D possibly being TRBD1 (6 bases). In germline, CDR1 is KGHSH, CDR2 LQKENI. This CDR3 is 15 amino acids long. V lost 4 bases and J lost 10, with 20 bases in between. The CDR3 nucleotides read TGTGCCAGCTCACTACCGGGACCAGGGGTTAGGGAGCAGTTCTTC. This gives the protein CASSLPGPGVREQFF.

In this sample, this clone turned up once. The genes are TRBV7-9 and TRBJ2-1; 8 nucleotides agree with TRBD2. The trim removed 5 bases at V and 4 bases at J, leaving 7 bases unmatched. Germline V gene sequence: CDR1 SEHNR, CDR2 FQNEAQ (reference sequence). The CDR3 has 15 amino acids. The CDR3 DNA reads TGTGCCAGCAGCCCGGCGAGCGGGAGTTACAATGAGCAGTTCTTC. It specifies CASSPASGSYNEQFF.

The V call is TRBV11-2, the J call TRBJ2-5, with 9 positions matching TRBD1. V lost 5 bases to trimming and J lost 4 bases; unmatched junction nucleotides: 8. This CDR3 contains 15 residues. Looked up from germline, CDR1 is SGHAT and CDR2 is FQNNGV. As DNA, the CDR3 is TGTGCCAGCAGCCCCGGGACAGGGCTAGGAGAGACCCAGTACTTC. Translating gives CASSPGTGLGETQYF.

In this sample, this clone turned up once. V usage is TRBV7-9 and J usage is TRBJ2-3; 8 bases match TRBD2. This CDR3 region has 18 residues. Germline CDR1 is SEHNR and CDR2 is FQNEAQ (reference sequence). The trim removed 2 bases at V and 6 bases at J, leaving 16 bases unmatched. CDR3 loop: CASSLKRVAGLTVDTQYF. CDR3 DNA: TGTGCCAGCAGCTTAAAGAGGGTAGCGGGGCTGACTGTGGATACGCAGTATTTT.

Here the CDR3 reads CASSHSSPTDTQYF. The CDR3 DNA follows: TGTGCCAGCAGCCATAGTTCCCCCACAGATACGCAGTATTTT. The rearrangement uses TRBV13 and TRBJ2-3; D not certain. Germline V gives CDR1 PRHDT, CDR2 FYEKMQ (reference sequence). Trimming took off 5 bases at V and 2 bases at J, with 11 bases between the two ends. The CDR3 is 14 amino acids.

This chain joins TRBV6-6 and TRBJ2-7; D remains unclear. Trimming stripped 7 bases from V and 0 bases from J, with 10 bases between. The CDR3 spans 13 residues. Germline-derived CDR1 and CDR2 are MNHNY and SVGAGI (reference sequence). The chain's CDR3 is CASTSDTSYEQYF. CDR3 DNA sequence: TGTGCCAGCACCTCTGACACCTCCTACGAGCAGTACTTC.

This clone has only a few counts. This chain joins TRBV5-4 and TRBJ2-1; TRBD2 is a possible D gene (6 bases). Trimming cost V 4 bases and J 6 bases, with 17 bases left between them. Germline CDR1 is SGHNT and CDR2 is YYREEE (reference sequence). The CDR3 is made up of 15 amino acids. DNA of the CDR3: TGTGCCAGCAGCCCGATTCTGACCGGGGGCAATGAGCAGTTCTTC. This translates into CASSPILTGGNEQFF.